This TCR beta chain was observed in a study of blood T cells in healthy people across ages. In its sample, this clonotype was seen many times. Sample-barcoded 5' priming and a J-beta primer mix drove a second PCR of about 7 to 12 cycles. From the 5' RACE reads, TCRdb called clonotypes with MiXCR, one entry per CDR3 protein. The repertoire holds about 1.7 million distinct CDR3 sequences, with roughly 27% as singletons. The CDR3 contains 12 residues. CDR1 is DFQATT, CDR2 SNEGSKA, per germline (reference sequence). Trimming pared 5 bases from V and 3 bases from J, leaving 11 bases between. The chain employs TRBV20-1 and TRBJ2-7; D perhaps matches TRBD1 (6 bases). The sequenced sample was blood. The TCR originated in a woman aged 30 to 39 in good health. The CDR3 loop is CSAGRQDYEQYF. The CDR3 DNA follows: TGCAGTGCTGGGCGACAGGACTACGAGCAGTACTTC.